These 4 T cell receptor beta chains share one sample of origin, sequenced in a study of blood T cell repertoires in COVID-19. TCRdb's table, derived via immunoSEQ multiplex PCR, lists solely in-frame clones and lacks some. The sample records approximately 150,000 clones, 65% to 80% being singletons. The sample was PBMCs or T cells enriched from blood (not recorded which). These receptors all stem from a woman between 65 and 79 years old in a cohort exposed to, infected with or recovered from COVID-19 (not recorded which).

This chain uses TRBV10-3 with TRBJ2-2; TRBD2 aligns across 13 bases. Germline trimming cut 2 bases from V and 6 bases from J; bases unmatched to any gene: 15. From germline, CDR1 is ENHRY and CDR2 SYGVKD. CDR3 length: 20 residues. As DNA, the CDR3 is TGTGCCATCAGTGAGGGATACGGGGGACTAGCGGGAATCGGACCCGGGGAGCTGTTTTTT. Its translation: CAISEGYGGLAGIGPGELFF.

V is TRBV20-1 and J is TRBJ1-2; the match to TRBD1 covers 7 bases. The V gene end was trimmed by 3 bases and the J gene end by 7 bases; junction bases not matched to a gene: 5. The germline V gene has CDR1 DFQATT and CDR2 SNEGSKA (reference sequence). CDR3 size: 12 residues. CDR3 residues: CSASRDSIGYTF. Written as DNA, the CDR3 is TGCAGTGCTAGTAGGGACAGCATTGGCTACACCTTC.

The rearrangement joins TRBV7-9 to TRBJ2-2; possibly TRBD1 for D (6 bases). The CDR3 has 15 residues. CDR1 is SEHNR and CDR2 is FQNEAQ in the germline V gene (reference sequence). The V and J ends lost 5 bases and 7 bases respectively, with 17 bases between them. The CDR3 is CASSPGTRGIGELFF. The CDR3 DNA reads TGTGCCAGCAGCCCAGGGACACGCGGTATCGGGGAGCTGTTTTTT.

This clone turned up a few times. This rearrangement joins TRBV11-2 to TRBJ1-1; the D is unclear. CDR3 size: 17 residues. Between the trimmed V and J ends, which lost 1 base and 4 bases, there was a span of 19 bases. The germline CDR1 and CDR2 sequences are SGHAT and FQNNGV. CDR3 DNA sequence: TGTGCCAGCAGCTTAGGGGCGGTCGGGATAAGGAGCACTGAAGCTTTCTTT. It yields the protein CASSLGAVGIRSTEAFF.